The present T cell receptor (beta chain) was sequenced within a study of T cells in Graves' hyperthyroidism and ophthalmopathy. This clonotype came up a few times. Its cognate antigen is unknown. Broader study findings: Most clonotypes that expanded in the thyroid above 0.001 also showed up in blood.

The TCR beta CDR3 regions underwent amplification using RNA transcripts as the source. HTBI primers were the set used in a first-round RT-PCR of the TCR CDR3. TCRdb redid the calling of the multiplex PCR reads with MiXCR, one entry per CDR3 protein. Of roughly 800,000 distinct CDR3 sequences in the sample, roughly 37% were seen once. Germline CDR1 LNHDA, CDR2 SQIVND (reference sequence). V was pared by 0 bases and J by 7 bases, with 12 bases between. The CDR3 is made up of 14 amino acids. The study defined stable Graves' hyperthyroidism as no ophthalmopathy progression within 18 months. Newly diagnosed patients aged 18 to 65 had hyperthyroidism of under 2 months' duration. The study based diagnoses on clinical symptoms, serum thyroxine and TRAb, thyroid ultrasound and orbital computed tomography.

The genes are TRBV19 and TRBJ1-1; perhaps TRBD1 as D (5 bases). Material for sequencing was blood. This TCR came from a man aged 18 to 29 with Graves' hyperthyroidism. The CDR3 loop is CASSIEGGIGEAFF. For the CDR3, the DNA is TGTGCCAGTAGTATAGAGGGGGGAATAGGTGAAGCTTTCTTT.